Each of the 27 T cell receptor beta chains below was sequenced from the same sample in a study of blood T cell repertoires in COVID-19. Method: immunoSEQ multiplex PCR; TCRdb's copy keeps in-frame clones and lacks some. The sample gives 100,000 to 150,000 clones, 79% of which show up once; around 37% is in the top ten. Sequencing was performed on peripheral blood. Receptors originate from a man aged 40-55 years with active or convalescent COVID-19.

J is TRBJ1-2 and V is TRBV6-2 or TRBV6-3; D perhaps matches TRBD1 (5 bases). This CDR3 contains 16 residues. CDR1 is MNHEY, CDR2 SVGEGT, per germline. Trimming removed 4 bases at V and 6 bases at J, with 21 bases between. The CDR3 region is CASSFTPAGGQNGYTF. In DNA, the CDR3 is TGTGCCAGCAGTTTTACACCTGCCGGGGGTCAAAATGGCTACACCTTC.

The chain is built from TRBV30 and TRBJ1-2, with 7 bases matching TRBD1. V lost 2 bases to trimming and J lost 4 bases; unmatched junction nucleotides: 4. Germline assignment: CDR1 GTSNPN and CDR2 SVGIG (reference sequence). CDR3 length: 13 residues. The CDR3 sequence: CAWSPGGPYGYTF. Written as DNA, the CDR3 is TGTGCCTGGAGTCCAGGGGGACCCTATGGCTACACCTTC.

This clone was detected a few times. The chain links TRBV5-1 to TRBJ2-3; possibly TRBD1 for D (7 bases). The length of the CDR3 is 17 residues. CDR1 SGHRS and CDR2 YFSETQ come from the germline V gene. Between the trimmed V and J ends, which lost 2 bases and 2 bases, there was a span of 18 bases. The CDR3 coding sequence is TGCGCCAGCAGCTTCTACGGGGGACAGACTTCCACAGATACGCAGTATTTT. This translates into CASSFYGGQTSTDTQYF.

This chain connects TRBV18 to TRBJ1-1; 7 bases are a match to TRBD1. The CDR3 contains 15 residues. Germline assignment: CDR1 KGHSH and CDR2 LQKENI. V trimming: 3 bases; J trimming: 1 base; junction bases outside the gene matches: 5. In DNA, the CDR3 is TGTGCCAGCTCACCCAGGGACAGCGCGAACACTGAAGCTTTCTTT. This codes for CASSPRDSANTEAFF. Full variable domain (missing parts from reference TRBV18 and TRBJ1-1): NAGVMQNPRHLVRRRGQEARLRCSPMKGHSHVYWYRQLPEEGLKFMVYLQKENIIDESGMPKERFSAEFPKEGPSILRIQQVVRGDSAAYFCASSPRDSANTEAFFGQGTRLTVV.

Ten or more counts support this clone. The J gene is TRBJ2-7, the V gene TRBV2; 7 bases fit TRBD1. Per germline, CDR1 SNHLY and CDR2 FYNNEI. The J segment lost 1 base and the V segment lost 7 bases, leaving 7 bases of the junction unmatched. This CDR3 has 14 amino acids. The CDR3 loop is CASNGQALSYEQYF. The CDR3 DNA sequence: TGTGCCAGCAACGGACAGGCGCTATCCTACGAGCAGTACTTC.

The chain has TRBV11-2 and TRBJ1-1; D gene unclear. Germline V CDR1 and CDR2: SGHAT, FQNNGV. The CDR3 extends over 13 amino acids. V lost 6 bases, J lost 6 bases, and 14 bases lay in between. This CDR3 reads CASSLHPAAEAFF. The CDR3 DNA sequence: TGTGCCAGCAGTTTACACCCGGCGGCTGAAGCTTTCTTT.

The rearrangement uses TRBV7-9 and TRBJ1-2, with 7 bases aligning to TRBD1. CDR3 size: 15 residues. The germline CDR1 and CDR2 sequences are SEHNR and FQNEAQ (reference sequence). J was trimmed by 4 bases and V by 2 bases; bases with no gene match: 7. CDR3 sequence: CASSLSQGVSYGYTF. CDR3 bases: TGTGCCAGCAGCTTATCCCAGGGGGTGAGCTATGGCTACACCTTC.

V and J are TRBV7-2 and TRBJ1-1, with a possible D match to TRBD1 (6 bases). Germline values: CDR1 SGHTA, CDR2 FQGNSA. CDR3 length: 13 amino acids. Trimming pared 4 bases from V and 10 bases from J, leaving 16 bases between. The CDR3 DNA reads TGTGCCAGCAGCTCCCAGGGGCCCAGAGGAGCTTTCTTT. Translated, it gives CASSSQGPRGAFF.

The chain carries TRBV10-3 and TRBJ1-2, with 7 bases identical to TRBD1. Germline V CDR1 and CDR2: ENHRY, SYGVKD. There are 13 residues in the CDR3. The V segment lost 6 bases and the J segment 7 bases; nucleotides outside the gene matches: 8. CDR3 residues: CAISRDSGGGYTF. The DNA for the CDR3 is TGTGCCATCAGCCGGGACAGTGGCGGTGGCTACACCTTC.

This clone was seen a handful of times. The same CDR3 arises from other DNA sequences in this sample as well. V and J are TRBV3-1 (or the pseudogene TRBV3-2) and TRBJ2-7; TRBD2 matches at 11 bases. The CDR3 is made up of 15 amino acids. Per the germline V gene, CDR1 is LGHDT and CDR2 is YNNKEL (reference sequence). Losses at the gene ends were 1 base for V and 4 bases for J; bases not matched to a gene: 3. CDR3 sequence (DNA): TGTGCCAGCAGCCAAGGAACTAGCGGGAGTTACGAGCAGTACTTC. Residues: CASSQGTSGSYEQYF.

V gene TRBV9 combines with J gene TRBJ2-5, with D maybe TRBD1 (6 bases). The CDR3 consists of 15 residues. Germline assignment: CDR1 SGDLS and CDR2 YYNGEE. V lost 0 bases and J lost 2, with 11 bases in between. For the CDR3, the DNA is TGTGCCAGCAGCGTAGGTTGGACAGAACAAGAGACCCAGTACTTC. Translation gives CASSVGWTEQETQYF. The variable domain in full, with the rest retrieved from reference TRBV9 and TRBJ2-5, is DSGVTQTPKHLITATGQRVTLRCSPRSGDLSVYWYQQSLDQGLQFLIQYYNGEERAKGNILERFSAQQFPDLHSELNLSSLELGDSALYFCASSVGWTEQETQYFGPGTRLLVL.

The gene calls are TRBV5-5 and TRBJ1-1, with D possibly matching TRBD1 (5 bases). Trimming stripped 2 bases from V and 1 base from J, with 9 bases between. Germline CDR1 is SGHKS and CDR2 is YYEKEE (reference sequence). The CDR3 is 14 residues long. The CDR3 sequence is CASSLTTGNTEAFF. CDR3 DNA sequence: TGTGCCAGCAGCTTAACAACAGGGAACACTGAAGCTTTCTTT. Variable domain in full (rest from reference TRBV5-5 and TRBJ1-1): DAGVTQSPTHLIKTRGQQVTLRCSPISGHKSVSWYQQVLGQGPQFIFQYYEKEERGRGNFPDRFSARQFPNYSSELNVNALLLGDSALYLCASSLTTGNTEAFFGQGTRLTVV.

The CDR3 protein is CASSDGGEETQYF. CDR3 nucleotide sequence: TGTGCCAGCAGTGACGGCGGGGAAGAGACCCAGTACTTC. The chain links TRBV2 to TRBJ2-5; possible D gene TRBD2, 6 bases. Germline values: CDR1 SNHLY, CDR2 FYNNEI. With 3 bases removed from V and 3 bases from J, the gap between germline ends came to 8 bases. The length of the CDR3 is 13 residues.

The V call is TRBV18, the J call TRBJ1-1, with D possibly TRBD1 on 6 matching bases. The CDR3 loop spans 14 amino acids. V dropped 2 bases and J dropped 5 bases, with 12 bases sitting between them. In germline, CDR1 is KGHSH, CDR2 LQKENI. The CDR3 coding sequence is TGTGCCAGCTCACCAACTCAGGGGAAGACTGAAGCTTTCTTT. As protein: CASSPTQGKTEAFF.

This clone was seen a single time. This chain connects TRBV27 to TRBJ1-1; 8 bases line up with TRBD1. V was clipped by 3 bases and J by 3 bases; unmatched bases: 3. CDR1 is MNHEY and CDR2 is SMNVEV in the germline V gene (reference sequence). This CDR3 region has 14 residues. The CDR3 region is CASSLNRGYTEAFF. The CDR3, as DNA: TGTGCCAGCAGTTTGAACAGGGGGTACACTGAAGCTTTCTTT.

This clone was seen a single time. This chain connects TRBV28 to TRBJ2-1; the D gene is possibly TRBD2 (6 bases). CDR3 length: 12 amino acids. Per germline, CDR1 MDHEN and CDR2 SYDVKM. V was cut by 7 bases and J by 14 bases, with 18 bases left in between. CDR3 protein: CASNTPGTPKFF. CDR3 DNA sequence: TGTGCCAGCAATACCCCAGGGACTCCGAAGTTCTTC.

The CDR3 DNA is TGTGCCAGCAGTCAGGGGGCGGGGGAGCAGTACTTC. Translating gives CASSQGAGEQYF. The gene calls are TRBV6-5 and TRBJ2-7; 8 positions agree with TRBD1. V trimming: 5 bases; J trimming: 7 bases; junction bases outside the gene matches: 4. Germline values: CDR1 MNHEY, CDR2 SVGAGI. This CDR3 is 12 amino acids long.

This clone was counted a single time. The gene calls are TRBV9 and TRBJ2-1, with TRBD2 matching over 10 bases. Per germline, CDR1 SGDLS and CDR2 YYNGEE. V trimming: 3 bases; J trimming: 8 bases; junction bases outside the gene matches: 11. The CDR3 spans 16 residues. In DNA form, the CDR3 reads TGTGCCAGCAGCGCTTTAACTAGCGGGAAGAACGATGAGCAGTTCTTC. Encoded protein: CASSALTSGKNDEQFF.

This clone was seen only once. The chain is built from TRBV30 and TRBJ1-2, with D possibly matching TRBD1 (5 bases). V dropped 3 bases and J dropped 8 bases, with 13 bases sitting between them. Germline V lookup: CDR1 GTSNPN, CDR2 SVGIG (reference sequence). CDR3 length equals 12 residues. The CDR3 region has the DNA TGTGCCTGGAGATGGCAGGGCGACGGCTACACCTTC. Residues: CAWRWQGDGYTF.

This chain connects TRBV7-8 to TRBJ1-1, with 8 bases identical to TRBD1. With 6 bases clipped from V and 4 bases from J, the junction kept 4 bases outside the gene matches. The germline CDR1 and CDR2 sequences are SGHVS and FQNEAQ. There are 13 residues in the CDR3. CDR3 amino acids: CASSRTGGTEAFF. CDR3 nucleotides: TGTGCCAGCAGTCGTACAGGGGGCACTGAAGCTTTCTTT.

This sequence joins TRBV6-5 and TRBJ2-7; no clear D. There are 12 residues in the CDR3. In germline, CDR1 is MNHEY, CDR2 SVGAGI. Trimming stripped 6 bases from V and 4 bases from J, with 10 bases between. CDR3 loop: CASRIGVYEQYF. The CDR3 DNA reads TGTGCCAGCAGGATCGGAGTTTACGAGCAGTACTTC.

DNA of the CDR3: TGTGCCAGCAGCTTGGCGACAGGGAGGTTTAATGAAAAACTGTTTTTT. It encodes CASSLATGRFNEKLFF. The V and J genes are TRBV5-5 and TRBJ1-4, with 7 bases aligning to TRBD1. The CDR3 contains 16 residues. Trimming cost V 0 bases and J 4 bases; bases outside gene matches: 6. Looked up from germline, CDR1 is SGHKS and CDR2 is YYEKEE (reference sequence).

This clone was observed a handful of times. V and J are TRBV6-5 and TRBJ1-2; 8 nucleotides agree with TRBD1. Germline loops: CDR1 MNHEY, CDR2 SVGAGI. The CDR3 contains 14 residues. The V segment lost 6 bases and the J segment 4 bases; nucleotides outside the gene matches: 7. The CDR3 coding sequence is TGTGCCAGCAGCAAAAACGGACAGGGCTATGGCTACACCTTC. Translating gives CASSKNGQGYGYTF.

The gene calls are TRBV4-2 and TRBJ1-1; 9 bases agree with TRBD1. Germline V gene sequence: CDR1 LGHNA, CDR2 YNFKEQ. V dropped 3 bases and J dropped 1; count of bases not matched to a gene: 3. The CDR3 is made up of 15 amino acids. Here the CDR3 reads CASSHQGQGNTEAFF. In DNA, the CDR3 is TGTGCCAGCAGCCACCAGGGACAGGGGAACACTGAAGCTTTCTTT.

This clone was detected only once. V gene TRBV6-1 combines with J gene TRBJ2-3, with a weak D call TRBD1 (6 bases). This CDR3 comprises 16 residues. Trimming took 1 base from V and 2 from J, leaving 13 bases between them. The germline gives CDR1 MNHNS, CDR2 SASEGT. CDR3 protein: CASSEGTARYTDTQYF. DNA of the CDR3: TGTGCCAGCAGTGAAGGGACAGCCCGCTACACAGATACGCAGTATTTT.

The DNA of the CDR3 is TGTGCCAGTAGCACCTTAACAGGGGTGAACGGCTACACCTTC. Translating it yields CASSTLTGVNGYTF. The chain has TRBV19 and TRBJ1-2; 7 bases fit TRBD1. The V gene's germline CDR1 is LNHDA and CDR2 SQIVND (reference sequence). The length of the CDR3 is 14 residues. J was trimmed by 8 bases and V by 6 bases; bases with no gene match: 12. The full variable domain, its missing parts supplied by reference TRBV19 and TRBJ1-2, is DGGITQSPKYLFRKEGQNVTLSCEQNLNHDAMYWYRQDPGQGLRLIYYSQIVNDFQKGDIAEGYSVSREKKESFPLTVTSAQKNPTAFYLCASSTLTGVNGYTFGSGTRLTVV.

The V call is TRBV24-1, the J call TRBJ2-1, with 7 bases lining up with TRBD1. CDR1 and CDR2 from the germline V gene are KGHDR and SFDVKD. With V trimmed by 3 bases and J by 4 bases, 8 bases remained unmatched. The CDR3 sequence is 16 residues long. Here the CDR3 reads CATSDRRGQTYNEQFF. The DNA of the CDR3 is TGTGCCACCAGTGATAGAAGGGGACAGACTTACAATGAGCAGTTCTTC.